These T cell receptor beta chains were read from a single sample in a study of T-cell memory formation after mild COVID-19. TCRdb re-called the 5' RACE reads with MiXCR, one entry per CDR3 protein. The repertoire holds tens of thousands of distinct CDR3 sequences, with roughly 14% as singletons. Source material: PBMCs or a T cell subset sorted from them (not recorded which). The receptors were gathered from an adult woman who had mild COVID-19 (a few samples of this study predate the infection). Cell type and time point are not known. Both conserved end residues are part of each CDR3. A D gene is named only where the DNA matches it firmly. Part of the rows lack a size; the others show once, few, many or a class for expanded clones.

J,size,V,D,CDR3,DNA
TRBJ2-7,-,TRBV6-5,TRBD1,CASRGAPSGQKFYEQYF,TGTGCCAGCAGAGGCGCTCCCTCGGGACAGAAATTCTACGAGCAGTACTTC
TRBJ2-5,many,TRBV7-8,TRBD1,CASSTWTGGVETQYF,TGTGCCAGCAGCACCTGGACAGGAGGTGTGGAGACCCAGTACTTC
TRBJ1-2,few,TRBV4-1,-,CASSQDRVGDGYTF,TGCGCCAGCAGCCAAGATCGCGTAGGCGATGGCTACACCTTC
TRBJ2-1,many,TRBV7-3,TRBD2,CASSSGGSSYNEQFF,TGTGCCAGCAGCTCGGGGGGGAGCTCCTACAATGAGCAGTTCTTC
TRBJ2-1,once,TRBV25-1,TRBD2,CASRRAGVGNEQFF,TGTGCCAGCAGAAGAGCGGGGGTGGGCAATGAGCAGTTCTTC
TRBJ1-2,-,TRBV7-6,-,CASSPQEGLGYTF,TGTGCCAGCAGCCCCCAAGAGGGGCTTGGCTACACCTTC
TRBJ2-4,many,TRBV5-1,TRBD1,CASSLAVSGGLAKNIQYF,TGCGCCAGCAGCTTGGCCGTCTCAGGGGGCCTAGCCAAAAACATTCAGTACTTC
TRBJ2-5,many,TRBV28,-,CASSTTGSQETQYF,TGTGCCAGCAGCACGACGGGGTCCCAAGAGACCCAGTACTTC
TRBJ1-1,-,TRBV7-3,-,CASSLLGGLNTEAFF,TGTGCCAGCAGCTTATTAGGCGGATTGAACACTGAAGCTTTCTTT
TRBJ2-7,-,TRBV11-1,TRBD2,CASSPGTPSGGLPSYEQYF,TGTGCCAGCAGCCCCGGAACGCCTAGCGGGGGCCTCCCCTCCTACGAGCAGTACTTC
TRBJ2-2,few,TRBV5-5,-,CASSPRTVGNTGELFF,TGTGCCAGCAGCCCTAGGACAGTCGGGAACACCGGGGAGCTGTTTTTT
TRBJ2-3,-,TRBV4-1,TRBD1,CASSQGGQGGDTQYF,TGCGCCAGCAGCCAAGGGGGACAGGGAGGCGATACGCAGTATTTT
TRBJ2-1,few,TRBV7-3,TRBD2,CASSLGTSGPSEQFF,TGTGCCAGCAGCTTGGGGACTAGCGGACCCTCTGAGCAGTTCTTC
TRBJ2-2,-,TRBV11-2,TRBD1,CASSSGQGTSTGELFF,TGTGCCAGCAGCTCCGGACAGGGGACGAGCACCGGGGAGCTGTTTTTT
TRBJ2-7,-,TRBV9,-,CASSPRGADPYEQYF,TGTGCCAGCAGCCCAAGGGGGGCAGACCCCTACGAGCAGTACTTC
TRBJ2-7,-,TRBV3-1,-,CASSPGTTRYEQYF,TGTGCCAGCAGCCCTGGCACGACTAGGTACGAGCAGTACTTC
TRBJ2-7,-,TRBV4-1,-,CASSQDPLNEQYF,TGCGCCAGCAGCCAAGATCCCCTGAACGAGCAGTACTTC
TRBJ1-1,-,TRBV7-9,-,CASSPSYSLEAFF,TGTGCCAGCAGCCCCAGCTATAGCCTTGAAGCTTTCTTT
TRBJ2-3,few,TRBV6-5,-,CASSYSIGARDTQYF,TGTGCCAGCAGTTACTCGATTGGGGCGAGAGATACGCAGTATTTT
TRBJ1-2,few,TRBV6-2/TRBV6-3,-,CASSPMGSYYGYTF,TGTGCCAGCAGTCCCATGGGTTCCTACTATGGCTACACCTTC
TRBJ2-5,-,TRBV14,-,CASSPTRVWGRTQETQYF,TGTGCCAGCAGCCCCACTAGGGTGTGGGGGAGAACCCAAGAGACCCAGTACTTC
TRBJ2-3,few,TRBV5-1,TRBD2,CASSGGLAGGYTQYF,TGCGCCAGCAGCGGCGGACTAGCGGGAGGGTATACGCAGTATTTT
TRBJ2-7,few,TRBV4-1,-,CASSQSARGAAYEQYF,TGCGCCAGCAGCCAGAGTGCTAGAGGGGCAGCCTACGAGCAGTACTTC
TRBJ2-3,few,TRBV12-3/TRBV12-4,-,CASSFDFPDTQYF,TGTGCCAGCAGTTTTGATTTCCCAGATACGCAGTATTTT
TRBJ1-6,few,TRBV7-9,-,CASSLAVGNSPLHF,TGTGCCAGCAGCTTAGCGGTGGGGAATTCACCCCTCCACTTT
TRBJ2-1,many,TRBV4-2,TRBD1,CASSQTGDNEQFF,TGTGCCAGCAGCCAGACAGGGGACAATGAGCAGTTCTTC
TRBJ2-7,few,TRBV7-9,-,CASSSPLPYEQYF,TGTGCCAGCAGCTCACCTCTCCCCTACGAGCAGTACTTC
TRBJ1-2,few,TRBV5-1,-,CASSLEVGGNYGYTF,TGCGCCAGCAGCTTGGAGGTCGGGGGCAACTATGGCTACACCTTC
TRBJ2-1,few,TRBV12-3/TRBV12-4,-,CASSLGSRKQFF,TGTGCCAGCAGTTTGGGCAGTCGAAAGCAGTTCTTC
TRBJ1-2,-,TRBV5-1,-,CASSLAGSHGYTF,TGCGCCAGCAGCTTAGCAGGGAGCCATGGCTACACCTTC
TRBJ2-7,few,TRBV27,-,CATQGPRFEQYF,TGTGCCACCCAGGGACCTCGGTTCGAGCAGTACTTC
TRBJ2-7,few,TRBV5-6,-,CASSSAVYEQYF,TGTGCCAGCAGCTCCGCAGTGTACGAGCAGTACTTC
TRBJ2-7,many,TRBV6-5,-,CASTSSEGAREQYF,TGTGCCAGCACTTCTTCGGAAGGGGCGCGGGAGCAGTACTTC
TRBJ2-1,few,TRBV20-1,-,CSARDPHSGGMHEQFF,TGCAGTGCTAGAGATCCCCATAGCGGTGGGATGCATGAGCAGTTCTTC
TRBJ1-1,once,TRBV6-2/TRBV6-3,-,CASSYEIAGASTEAFF,TGTGCCAGCAGTTACGAAATAGCGGGGGCATCAACTGAAGCTTTCTTT
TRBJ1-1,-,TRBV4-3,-,CASSQERVTYTEAFF,TGCGCCAGCAGCCAAGAAAGGGTAACCTACACTGAAGCTTTCTTT
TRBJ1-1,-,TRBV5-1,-,CASSLGIGTEAFF,TGCGCCAGCAGCTTGGGTATCGGCACTGAAGCTTTCTTT
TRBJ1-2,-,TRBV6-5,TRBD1,CASRNPGQDYGYTF,TGTGCCAGCAGAAATCCGGGACAGGACTATGGCTACACCTTC
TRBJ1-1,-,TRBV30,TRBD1,CAWSVQGTRGNTEAFF,TGTGCCTGGAGTGTACAGGGGACGCGTGGGAACACTGAAGCTTTCTTT
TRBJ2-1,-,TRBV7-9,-,CASSPSGDEQFF,TGTGCCAGCAGCCCCTCGGGGGATGAGCAGTTCTTC
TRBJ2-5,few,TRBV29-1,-,CSVETSGRFETQYF,TGCAGCGTTGAGACTAGTGGGCGGTTCGAGACCCAGTACTTC
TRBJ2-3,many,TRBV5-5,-,CASSLDLTDTQYF,TGTGCCAGCAGCTTGGACCTCACAGATACGCAGTATTTT
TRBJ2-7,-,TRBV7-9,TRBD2,CASSLVTSGGPYYEQYF,TGTGCCAGCAGCTTAGTGACTAGCGGGGGGCCGTACTACGAGCAGTACTTC
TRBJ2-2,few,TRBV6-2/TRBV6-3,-,CASSYIGFRTGELFF,TGTGCCAGCAGTTACATAGGCTTTCGGACCGGGGAGCTGTTTTTT
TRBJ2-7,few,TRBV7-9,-,CASSLSGGTSSYEQYF,TGTGCCAGCAGCTTATCTGGCGGGACGAGCTCCTACGAGCAGTACTTC
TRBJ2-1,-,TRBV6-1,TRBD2,CASSRTSGGAADEQFF,TGTGCCAGCAGTCGGACTAGCGGGGGGGCTGCGGATGAGCAGTTCTTC
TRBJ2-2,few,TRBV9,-,CASSVGTGELFF,TGTGCCAGCAGCGTAGGTACCGGGGAGCTGTTTTTT
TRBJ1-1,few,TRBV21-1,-,CASSTPGTGSAEAFF,TGTGCCAGCAGCACTCCCGGGACAGGGAGTGCTGAAGCTTTCTTT
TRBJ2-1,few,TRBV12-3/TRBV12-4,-,CASSLPSLNEQFF,TGTGCCAGCAGTTTACCTTCTCTAAATGAGCAGTTCTTC
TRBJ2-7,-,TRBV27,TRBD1,CASRGQGFHEQYF,TGTGCCAGCAGGGGACAGGGTTTCCACGAGCAGTACTTC
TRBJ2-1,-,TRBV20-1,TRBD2,CSADTSGSTHEQFF,TGCAGTGCTGACACTAGCGGGAGTACCCATGAGCAGTTCTTC
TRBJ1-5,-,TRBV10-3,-,CAISDGAGLSNQPQHF,TGTGCCATCAGTGATGGGGCAGGCCTTAGCAATCAGCCCCAGCATTTT
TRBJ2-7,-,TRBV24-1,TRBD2,CATSASGSGEQYF,TGTGCCACCAGTGCTAGCGGGAGCGGGGAGCAGTACTTC
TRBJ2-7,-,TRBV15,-,CATALPGADYEQYF,TGTGCCACCGCCCTGCCAGGGGCGGACTACGAGCAGTACTTC